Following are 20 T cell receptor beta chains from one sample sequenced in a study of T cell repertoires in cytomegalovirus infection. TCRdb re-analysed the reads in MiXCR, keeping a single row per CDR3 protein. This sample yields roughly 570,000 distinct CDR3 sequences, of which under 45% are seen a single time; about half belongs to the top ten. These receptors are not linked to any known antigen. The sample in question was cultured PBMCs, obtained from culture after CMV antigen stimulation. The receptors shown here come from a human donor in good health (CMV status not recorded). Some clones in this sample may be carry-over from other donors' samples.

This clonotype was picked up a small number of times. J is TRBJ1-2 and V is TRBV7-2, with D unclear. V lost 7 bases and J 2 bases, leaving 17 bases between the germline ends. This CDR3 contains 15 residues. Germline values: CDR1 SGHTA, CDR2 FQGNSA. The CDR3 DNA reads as TGTGCCAGCACCGAGCAACGAGGGATCAACTATGGCTACACCTTC. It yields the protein CASTEQRGINYGYTF.

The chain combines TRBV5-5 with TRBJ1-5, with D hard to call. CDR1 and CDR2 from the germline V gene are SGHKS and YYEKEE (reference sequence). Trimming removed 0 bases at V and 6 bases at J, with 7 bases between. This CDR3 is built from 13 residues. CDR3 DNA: TGTGCCAGCAGCTTGGTTTCTGGTCAGCCCCAGCATTTT. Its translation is CASSLVSGQPQHF.

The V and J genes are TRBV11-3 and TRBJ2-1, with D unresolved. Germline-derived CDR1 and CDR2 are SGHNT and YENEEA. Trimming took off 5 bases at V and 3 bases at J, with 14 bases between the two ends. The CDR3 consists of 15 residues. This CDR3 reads CASSPDENLYNEQFF. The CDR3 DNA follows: TGTGCCAGCAGCCCCGATGAGAACCTCTACAATGAGCAGTTCTTC.

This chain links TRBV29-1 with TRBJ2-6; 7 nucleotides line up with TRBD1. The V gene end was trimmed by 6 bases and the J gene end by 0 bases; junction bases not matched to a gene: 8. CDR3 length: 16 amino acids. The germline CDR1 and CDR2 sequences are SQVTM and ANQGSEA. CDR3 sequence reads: CSVAGTVDSGANVLTF. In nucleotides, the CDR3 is TGCAGCGTCGCCGGGACAGTTGACTCTGGGGCCAACGTCCTGACTTTC.

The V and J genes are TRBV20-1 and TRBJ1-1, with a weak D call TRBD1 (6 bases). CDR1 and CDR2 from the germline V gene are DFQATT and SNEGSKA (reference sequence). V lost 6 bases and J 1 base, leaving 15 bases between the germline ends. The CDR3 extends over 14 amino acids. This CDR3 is CSAQETGPNTEAFF. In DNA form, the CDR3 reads TGCAGTGCCCAGGAGACAGGCCCGAACACTGAAGCTTTCTTT.

The CDR3 loop reads CASSLFRNTGELFF. The CDR3 coding sequence is TGTGCCAGCAGCTTGTTTCGAAACACCGGGGAGCTGTTTTTT. The chain combines TRBV7-6 with TRBJ2-2; D is uncertain. Trimming cost V 3 bases and J 2 bases, with 7 bases left between them. This CDR3 spans 14 amino acids. Germline values: CDR1 SGHVS, CDR2 FNYEAQ.

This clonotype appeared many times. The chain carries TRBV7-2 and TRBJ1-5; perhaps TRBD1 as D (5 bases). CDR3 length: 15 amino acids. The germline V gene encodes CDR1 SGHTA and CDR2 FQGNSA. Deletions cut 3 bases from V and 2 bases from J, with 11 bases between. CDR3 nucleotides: TGTGCCAGCAGCTTCGGGGGAAAACGCAATCAGCCCCAGCATTTT. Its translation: CASSFGGKRNQPQHF.

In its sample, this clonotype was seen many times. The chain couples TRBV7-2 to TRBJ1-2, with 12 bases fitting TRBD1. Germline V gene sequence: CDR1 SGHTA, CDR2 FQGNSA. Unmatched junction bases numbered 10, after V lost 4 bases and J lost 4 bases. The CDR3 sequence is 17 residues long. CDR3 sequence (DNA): TGTGCCAGCAGCTCGGTCCGGGACAGGGGGCTAGGCTATGGCTACACCTTC. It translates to CASSSVRDRGLGYGYTF. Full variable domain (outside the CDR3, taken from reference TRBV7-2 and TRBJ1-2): GAGVSQSPSNKVTEKGKDVELRCDPISGHTALYWYRQSLGQGLEFLIYFQGNSAPDKSGLPSDRFSAERTGGSVSTLTIQRTQQEDSAVYLCASSSVRDRGLGYGYTFGSGTRLTVV.

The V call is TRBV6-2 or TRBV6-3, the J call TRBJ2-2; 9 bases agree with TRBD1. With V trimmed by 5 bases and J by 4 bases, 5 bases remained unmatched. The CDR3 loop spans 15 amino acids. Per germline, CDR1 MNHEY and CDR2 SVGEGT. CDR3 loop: CASSIQGAGTGELFF. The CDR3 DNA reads TGTGCCAGCAGTATACAGGGGGCTGGCACCGGGGAGCTGTTTTTT.

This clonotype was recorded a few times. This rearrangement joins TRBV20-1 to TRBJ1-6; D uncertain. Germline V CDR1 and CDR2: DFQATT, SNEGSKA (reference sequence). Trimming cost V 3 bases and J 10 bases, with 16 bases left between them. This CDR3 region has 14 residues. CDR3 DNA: TGCAGTGCTAGCCCAGGATACGCGGACTCACCCCTCCACTTT. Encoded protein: CSASPGYADSPLHF.

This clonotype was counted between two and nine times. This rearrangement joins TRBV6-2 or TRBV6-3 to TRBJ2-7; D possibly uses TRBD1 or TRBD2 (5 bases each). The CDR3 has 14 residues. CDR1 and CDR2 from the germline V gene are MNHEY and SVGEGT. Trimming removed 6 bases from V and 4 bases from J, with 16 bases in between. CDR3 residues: CASSQPGRVYEQYF. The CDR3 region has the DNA TGTGCCAGCAGCCAACCGGGACGGGTTTACGAGCAGTACTTC.

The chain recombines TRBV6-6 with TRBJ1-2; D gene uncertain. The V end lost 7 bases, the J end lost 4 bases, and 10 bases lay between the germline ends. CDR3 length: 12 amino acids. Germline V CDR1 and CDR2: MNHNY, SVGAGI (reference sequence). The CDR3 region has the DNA TGTGCCAGCACCGTTTCGGGCTATGGCTACACCTTC. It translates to CASTVSGYGYTF.

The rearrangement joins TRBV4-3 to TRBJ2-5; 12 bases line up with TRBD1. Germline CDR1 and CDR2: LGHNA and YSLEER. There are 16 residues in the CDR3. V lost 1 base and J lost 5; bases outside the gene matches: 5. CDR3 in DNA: TGCGCCAGCAGCCAAGGGGGACAGGGGGCGACGGAGACCCAGTACTTC. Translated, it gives CASSQGGQGATETQYF.

The CDR3 loop reads CASSLQVTNTEAFF. DNA of the CDR3: TGTGCCAGCAGCCTACAGGTAACAAACACTGAAGCTTTCTTT. This rearrangement joins TRBV28 to TRBJ1-1, with D tentatively TRBD1 (5 bases). Per the germline V gene, CDR1 is MDHEN and CDR2 is SYDVKM. This CDR3 comprises 14 residues. Trimming took off 6 bases at V and 2 bases at J, with 13 bases between the two ends.

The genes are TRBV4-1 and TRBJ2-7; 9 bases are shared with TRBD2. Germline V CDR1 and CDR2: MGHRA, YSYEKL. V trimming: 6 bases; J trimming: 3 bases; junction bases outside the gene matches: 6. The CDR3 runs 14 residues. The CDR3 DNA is TGCGCCAGCAGTCCGGGCGGGAGGGGCTACGAGCAGTACTTC. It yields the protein CASSPGGRGYEQYF.

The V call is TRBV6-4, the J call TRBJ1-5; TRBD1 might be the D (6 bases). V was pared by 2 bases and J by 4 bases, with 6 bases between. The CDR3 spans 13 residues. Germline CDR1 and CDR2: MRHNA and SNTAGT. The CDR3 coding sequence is TGTGCCAGCAGTGACGGGACAAATCAGCCCCAGCATTTT. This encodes CASSDGTNQPQHF.

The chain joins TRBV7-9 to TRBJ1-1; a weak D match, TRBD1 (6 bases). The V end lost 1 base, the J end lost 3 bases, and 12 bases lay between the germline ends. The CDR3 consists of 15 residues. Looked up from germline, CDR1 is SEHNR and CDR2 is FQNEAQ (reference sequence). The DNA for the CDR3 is TGTGCCAGCAGCTTAGGGTGGGGGGCGGACACTGAAGCTTTCTTT. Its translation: CASSLGWGADTEAFF.

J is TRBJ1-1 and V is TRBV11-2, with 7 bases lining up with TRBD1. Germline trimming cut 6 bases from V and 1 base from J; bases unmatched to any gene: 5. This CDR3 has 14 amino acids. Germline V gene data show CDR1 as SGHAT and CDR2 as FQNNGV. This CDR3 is CASRTRGANTEAFF. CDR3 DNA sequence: TGTGCCAGCAGAACCAGGGGGGCGAACACTGAAGCTTTCTTT.

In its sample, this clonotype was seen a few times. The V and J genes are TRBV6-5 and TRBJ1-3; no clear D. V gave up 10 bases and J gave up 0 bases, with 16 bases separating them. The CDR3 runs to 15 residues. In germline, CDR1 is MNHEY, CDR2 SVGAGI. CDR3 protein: CATPLERFSGNTIYF. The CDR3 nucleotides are TGTGCCACCCCCCTTGAGAGATTCTCTGGAAACACCATATATTTT.

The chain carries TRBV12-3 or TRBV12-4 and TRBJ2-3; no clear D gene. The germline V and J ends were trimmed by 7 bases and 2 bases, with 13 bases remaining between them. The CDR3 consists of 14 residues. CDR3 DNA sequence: TGTGCCAGCACCCTTGGGCCAGTCACAGATACGCAGTATTTT. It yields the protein CASTLGPVTDTQYF.